A selection of T cell receptor beta chains follows, all from one sample in a study of CD4 T cells in relation to SARS-CoV-2 and coronaviruses. These receptors' antigens are unknown. Libraries were prepared by immunoSEQ multiplex PCR; TCRdb keeps only in-frame clonotypes and omits some of them. Here the sample spans tens of thousands of clones, 65% to 80% being singletons. The sample consisted of CD4+ T cells from PBMCs, cultured in vitro. These receptors all come from a human donor in good health. The CDR3 runs from the conserved cysteine through the conserved F or W. The D gene is left open where the match is weak. Part of the rows lack a size; the others show once, few, many or a class for expanded clones.

d_call j_call clone_size v_call cdr3_aa cdr3_nt
. TRBJ2-3 . TRBV10-3 CAISEYLTVPDTQYF TGTGCCATCAGTGAGTACTTGACTGTTCCAGATACGCAGTATTTT
. TRBJ2-5 once TRBV15 CATSRVYSLTQETQYF TGTGCCACCAGCAGAGTATATTCGTTAACCCAAGAGACCCAGTACTTC
. TRBJ2-3 few TRBV19 CASNRGGSGDTQYF TGTGCCAGTAACCGTGGGGGATCGGGAGATACGCAGTATTTT
. TRBJ1-1 once TRBV9 CASSRVTGRNEAFF TGTGCCAGCAGCAGGGTAACCGGACGGAATGAAGCTTTCTTT
TRBD1 TRBJ2-7 . TRBV6-6 CASSYTPGQGSFEQYF TGTGCCAGCAGTTACACACCGGGACAGGGTTCTTTCGAGCAGTACTTC
. TRBJ1-3 . TRBV28 CASSLSGAPGNTIYF TGTGCCAGCAGTTTGTCAGGGGCCCCTGGAAACACCATATATTTT
. TRBJ2-1 . TRBV27 CASSLFRPGDPYNEQFF TGTGCCAGCAGTTTATTCCGACCTGGGGATCCCTACAATGAGCAGTTCTTC
. TRBJ2-7 once TRBV3-1/TRBV3-2 CASSQGLLGEQYF TGTGCCAGCAGCCAGGGCCTATTAGGAGAGCAGTACTTC
TRBD1 TRBJ1-2 . TRBV30 CAWSWQGGYGYTF TGTGCCTGGAGTTGGCAGGGGGGCTATGGCTACACCTTC
. TRBJ2-1 few TRBV11-1 CASSLGSSVYEQFF TGTGCCAGCAGCTTAGGGTCATCGGTCTATGAGCAGTTCTTC
. TRBJ1-1 . TRBV6-2/TRBV6-3 CASSDHRASDTEAFF TGTGCCAGCAGTGACCACAGGGCGAGCGACACTGAAGCTTTCTTT
. TRBJ2-7 . TRBV12-5 CASGAILGSEQYF TGTGCTAGTGGTGCAATTTTGGGGTCCGAGCAGTACTTC
TRBD2 TRBJ2-7 few TRBV3-1/TRBV3-2 CASSRALAGGPREQYF TGTGCCAGCAGCCGGGCCCTAGCGGGAGGGCCAAGAGAGCAGTACTTC
. TRBJ2-7 . TRBV11-2 CASSNHYEQYF TGTGCCAGCAGCAATCACTACGAGCAGTACTTC
. TRBJ1-4 . TRBV18 CASSAPGRAFNEKLFF TGTGCCAGCTCAGCCCCGGGGAGGGCTTTTAATGAAAAACTGTTTTTT
TRBD2 TRBJ2-7 . TRBV28 CASSKTSGPWDEQYF TGTGCCAGCAGTAAAACTAGCGGGCCATGGGACGAGCAGTACTTC
. TRBJ1-1 . TRBV27 CASSLSALNTEAFF TGTGCCAGCAGTTTATCGGCCCTGAACACTGAAGCTTTCTTT